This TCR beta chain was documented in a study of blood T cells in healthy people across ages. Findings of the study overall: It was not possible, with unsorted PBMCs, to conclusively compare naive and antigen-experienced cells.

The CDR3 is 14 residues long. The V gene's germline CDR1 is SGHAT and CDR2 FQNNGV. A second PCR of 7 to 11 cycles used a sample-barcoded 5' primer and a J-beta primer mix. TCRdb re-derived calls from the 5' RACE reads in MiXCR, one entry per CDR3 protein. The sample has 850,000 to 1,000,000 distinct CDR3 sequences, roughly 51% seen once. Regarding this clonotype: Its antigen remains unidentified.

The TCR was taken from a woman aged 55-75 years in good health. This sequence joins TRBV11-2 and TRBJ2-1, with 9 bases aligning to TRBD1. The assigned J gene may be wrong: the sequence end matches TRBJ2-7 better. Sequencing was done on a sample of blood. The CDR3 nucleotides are TGTGCCAGCAGCGGGGACAGGGTCATGGACGAGCAGTACTTC. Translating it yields CASSGDRVMDEQYF.